Shown below are 27 T cell receptor beta chains from a single sample sequenced in a study of shared clonotypes between healthy human individuals. Assay: immunoSEQ multiplex PCR; the TCRdb copy retains only in-frame clones and omits some. Of about 700,000 clones listed, less than 85% were seen once; the top ten hold 1.5% to 2%. Specimen: memory CD4+ T cells sorted from blood. Indicated subset: CD45RA-negative fraction. These receptors came from a woman aged 30 to 39 in good health.

For the CDR3, the DNA is TGTGCCAGCAGCCGCGAGGGACAGGGGGATTACAATGAGCAGTTCTTC. It encodes CASSREGQGDYNEQFF. The chain has TRBV5-4 and TRBJ2-1; 11 bases align to TRBD1. This CDR3 contains 16 residues. Germline CDR1 SGHNT, CDR2 YYREEE (reference sequence). The V gene end was trimmed by 4 bases and the J gene end by 4 bases; junction bases not matched to a gene: 7.

The V call is TRBV19, the J call TRBJ1-1; the D is unclear. Between the trimmed V and J ends, which lost 3 bases and 2 bases, there was a span of 7 bases. This CDR3 spans 13 amino acids. Per germline, CDR1 LNHDA and CDR2 SQIVND (reference sequence). In nucleotides, the CDR3 is TGTGCCAGTAGTATCACGGGTAACACTGAAGCTTTCTTT. This encodes CASSITGNTEAFF.

The count of this clone is one. The J gene is TRBJ1-1, the V gene TRBV25-1; TRBD1 might be the D (6 bases). V shed 1 base and J shed 0 bases, with 18 bases lying between them. The CDR3 is 18 amino acids. CDR1 is MGHDK, CDR2 SYGVNS, per germline. The CDR3 protein is CASSESLGRGKVNTEAFF. DNA for the CDR3: TGTGCCAGCAGTGAATCATTGGGAAGGGGGAAAGTGAACACTGAAGCTTTCTTT.

This clone was recorded only once. The rearrangement links TRBV18 to TRBJ2-7; 7 bases match TRBD2. This CDR3 comprises 16 residues. Unmatched junction bases numbered 11, after V lost 6 bases and J lost 0 bases. Germline V gene sequence: CDR1 KGHSH, CDR2 LQKENI. The CDR3 DNA follows: TGTGCCAGCTCGCCCTTGGCGGGAGTTTTCTCCTACGAGCAGTACTTC. This gives the protein CASSPLAGVFSYEQYF.

The V and J genes are TRBV28 and TRBJ2-4; the match to TRBD2 covers 11 bases. This CDR3 region has 16 residues. V gave up 5 bases and J gave up 8 bases; unmatched junction bases: 11. Germline loops: CDR1 MDHEN, CDR2 SYDVKM. CDR3 sequence: CASSPRLAGIVHIQYF. The CDR3 DNA reads as TGTGCCAGCAGTCCTCGACTAGCGGGAATCGTACACATTCAGTACTTC.

At least ten counts were recorded for this clone. At the DNA level, this CDR3 is encoded by other sequences in the same sample as well. V usage is TRBV19 and J usage is TRBJ2-3; D uncertain. V dropped 3 bases and J dropped 5 bases, with 3 bases sitting between them. This CDR3 is built from 11 residues. Germline V CDR1 and CDR2: LNHDA, SQIVND (reference sequence). The CDR3: CASSIQDTQYF. CDR3 bases: TGTGCCAGTAGTATCCAAGATACGCAGTATTTT.

The chain uses TRBV11-3 and TRBJ2-7; no firm D call. The CDR3 consists of 14 residues. The germline V gene has CDR1 SGHNT and CDR2 YENEEA. Between the trimmed V and J ends, which lost 5 bases and 6 bases, there was a span of 17 bases. The CDR3 loop reads CASSQRSLKVEQYF. CDR3 bases: TGTGCCAGCAGCCAGAGATCCTTAAAGGTCGAGCAGTACTTC. The full variable domain, completed using reference TRBV11-3 and TRBJ2-7, is EAGVVQSPRYKIIEKKQPVAFWCNPISGHNTLYWYLQNLGQGPELLIRYENEEAVDDSQLPKDRFSAERLKGVDSTLKIQPAELGDSAVYLCASSQRSLKVEQYFGPGTRLTVT.

This rearrangement joins TRBV25-1 to TRBJ2-7; maybe TRBD1 (5 bases). Trimming removed 7 bases at V and 4 bases at J, with 14 bases between. This CDR3 is built from 13 residues. CDR1 and CDR2 (germline): MGHDK, SYGVNS. CDR3 residues: CASTGRQTYEQYF. Here the CDR3 DNA reads TGTGCCAGCACTGGGCGACAGACTTACGAGCAGTACTTC.

This rearrangement joins TRBV7-2 to TRBJ2-3; possible D gene TRBD1, 5 bases. This CDR3 spans 14 amino acids. V was trimmed by 5 bases and J by 0 bases, leaving 9 bases between them. Germline lookup yields CDR1 SGHTA and CDR2 FQGNSA. The CDR3 nucleotides read TGTGCCAGCAGCCTGACAGACAGCACAGATACGCAGTATTTT. Translation: CASSLTDSTDTQYF. The variable domain in full, with the rest retrieved from reference TRBV7-2 and TRBJ2-3, is GAGVSQSPSNKVTEKGKDVELRCDPISGHTALYWYRQSLGQGLEFLIYFQGNSAPDKSGLPSDRFSAERTGGSVSTLTIQRTQQEDSAVYLCASSLTDSTDTQYFGPGTRLTVL.

The rearrangement links TRBV4-1 to TRBJ1-1, with D unresolved. The CDR3 consists of 12 residues. Per germline, CDR1 MGHRA and CDR2 YSYEKL. V was shortened by 5 bases and J by 9 bases, with 13 bases between the two germline ends. The CDR3: CASSDARFKAFF. For the CDR3, the DNA is TGCGCCAGCAGCGACGCGAGGTTTAAAGCTTTCTTT.

The CDR3 bases are TGTGCCAGCAGTTACCTCAGGGGCCTGGGTTATGGCTACACCTTC. Its translation is CASSYLRGLGYGYTF. The chain combines TRBV6-5 with TRBJ1-2; D perhaps matches TRBD1 (6 bases). Deletions cut 2 bases from V and 5 bases from J, with 15 bases between. CDR1 and CDR2 (germline): MNHEY, SVGAGI. This CDR3 contains 15 residues.

This clone was detected ten times or more. V and J are TRBV28 and TRBJ2-2; the match to TRBD1 covers 10 bases. The V segment lost 6 bases and the J segment 5 bases; nucleotides outside the gene matches: 9. Germline loops: CDR1 MDHEN, CDR2 SYDVKM. This CDR3 comprises 16 residues. The CDR3 DNA sequence: TGTGCCAGCAGAGGACCGGGACAGGGGATAACCGGGGAGCTGTTTTTT. As protein: CASRGPGQGITGELFF.

In the case of this clone: In the same sample, other DNA sequences code for this CDR3. The chain uses TRBV18 and TRBJ2-7; D not certain. Germline V gene sequence: CDR1 KGHSH, CDR2 LQKENI. The length of the CDR3 is 12 residues. Trimming took off 2 bases at V and 4 bases at J, with 6 bases between the two ends. CDR3: CASSPSLYEQYF. As DNA, the CDR3 is TGTGCCAGCTCACCAAGTTTGTACGAGCAGTACTTC.

This clone was detected many times. This chain joins TRBV25-1 and TRBJ2-1; TRBD1 is a possible D gene (6 bases). The V gene lost 2 bases and the J gene lost 4 bases, with 12 bases spanning the gap. The CDR3 totals 15 residues. Germline CDR1 and CDR2: MGHDK and SYGVNS. CDR3 amino acids: CASSEGQGRYNEQFF. CDR3 coding DNA: TGTGCCAGCAGTGAAGGGCAGGGGAGATACAATGAGCAGTTCTTC.

This sequence joins TRBV30 and TRBJ1-4; maybe TRBD1 (6 bases). The germline V gene has CDR1 GTSNPN and CDR2 SVGIG (reference sequence). This CDR3 spans 13 amino acids. The ends were cut back, 5 bases at V and 3 bases at J, with 10 bases in the middle. For the CDR3, the DNA is TGTGCCTGGCGGGGGCCGGCTAATGAAAAACTGTTTTTT. Protein: CAWRGPANEKLFF. The full variable domain, completed using reference TRBV30 and TRBJ1-4, is SQTIHQWPATLVQPVGSPLSLECTVEGTSNPNLYWYRQAAGRGLQLLFYSVGIGQISSEVPQNLSASRPQDRQFILSSKKLLLSDSGFYLCAWRGPANEKLFFGSGTQLSVL.

V usage is TRBV19 and J usage is TRBJ2-7; 7 nucleotides agree with TRBD1. Germline V gene lookup returns CDR1 LNHDA and CDR2 SQIVND (reference sequence). The CDR3 spans 14 residues. V trimming: 8 bases; J trimming: 6 bases; junction bases outside the gene matches: 13. The CDR3 loop is CASSSGTVASEQYF. The CDR3 DNA reads TGTGCCAGTTCTTCCGGGACAGTGGCCTCCGAGCAGTACTTC. The variable domain in full, with the rest retrieved from reference TRBV19 and TRBJ2-7, is DGGITQSPKYLFRKEGQNVTLSCEQNLNHDAMYWYRQDPGQGLRLIYYSQIVNDFQKGDIAEGYSVSREKKESFPLTVTSAQKNPTAFYLCASSSGTVASEQYFGPGTRLTVT.

This clone was picked up a small number of times. The rearrangement uses TRBV7-9 and TRBJ2-5; tentatively, D is TRBD2 (6 bases). V dropped 1 base and J dropped 0 bases, with 12 bases sitting between them. CDR1 and CDR2 from the germline V gene are SEHNR and FQNEAQ (reference sequence). The CDR3 loop spans 16 amino acids. The CDR3 DNA reads as TGTGCCAGCAGCTTAGTAGGGACTTGGAACCAAGAGACCCAGTACTTC. The encoded protein is CASSLVGTWNQETQYF.

The rearrangement links TRBV19 to TRBJ1-2; 10 bases are shared with TRBD1. Trimming removed 5 bases from V and 3 bases from J; junction bases left unmatched: 3. Looked up from germline, CDR1 is LNHDA and CDR2 is SQIVND (reference sequence). The length of the CDR3 is 14 residues. The CDR3 loop reads CASSRGTGDYGYTF. CDR3 in DNA: TGTGCCAGTAGTCGCGGGACAGGGGACTATGGCTACACCTTC.

This clone was seen once. The genes are TRBV4-2 and TRBJ1-2, with D possibly matching TRBD1 (5 bases). Germline CDR1 reads LGHNA; CDR2 reads YNFKEQ. With 5 bases removed from V and 3 bases from J, the gap between germline ends came to 16 bases. The CDR3 is 15 residues long. The CDR3 bases are TGTGCCAGCAGCAATCCGGGACGGAGGGACTATGGCTACACCTTC. Its protein is CASSNPGRRDYGYTF.

The chain carries TRBV28 and TRBJ1-3; 7 bases align to TRBD1. CDR1 is MDHEN and CDR2 is SYDVKM in the germline V gene. Germline trimming cut 7 bases from V and 4 bases from J; bases unmatched to any gene: 7. The CDR3 runs 14 residues. The CDR3 sequence is CASNLGTDGNTIYF. DNA for the CDR3: TGTGCCAGCAACCTGGGGACAGACGGAAACACCATATATTTT.

V is TRBV7-8 and J is TRBJ2-1; perhaps TRBD2 as D (6 bases). Per the germline V gene, CDR1 is SGHVS and CDR2 is FQNEAQ. V lost 3 bases to trimming and J lost 5 bases, with 17 bases between them. The CDR3 totals 16 residues. Written as DNA, the CDR3 is TGTGCCAGCAGCTTCAGGCGGGGCTTGGGGCACAATGAGCAGTTCTTC. This codes for CASSFRRGLGHNEQFF.

This clone was recorded only once. The chain uses TRBV28 and TRBJ1-1, with D unclear. The CDR3 consists of 14 residues. In germline, CDR1 is MDHEN, CDR2 SYDVKM. The V gene lost 3 bases and the J gene lost 4 bases, with 12 bases spanning the gap. The CDR3, as DNA: TGTGCCAGCAGTTTCTCAGCCGTATCCACTGAAGCTTTCTTT. It yields the protein CASSFSAVSTEAFF.

The rearrangement uses TRBV9 and TRBJ2-2; TRBD2 matches 8 bases. The CDR3 extends over 17 amino acids. The J segment lost 4 bases and the V segment lost 0 bases, leaving 8 bases of the junction unmatched. The germline V gene has CDR1 SGDLS and CDR2 YYNGEE. CDR3 in amino acids: CASSVVGAGVATGELFF. CDR3 DNA: TGTGCCAGCAGCGTAGTAGGAGCGGGAGTCGCCACCGGGGAGCTGTTTTTT.

As DNA, the CDR3 is TGTGCCAGCAGCTTGATCGGGACTAGCGCCGAGCAGTACTTC. Translated: CASSLIGTSAEQYF. The V gene is TRBV5-4, the J gene TRBJ2-7, with 10 nucleotides matching TRBD2. CDR1 and CDR2 from the germline V gene are SGHNT and YYREEE (reference sequence). The CDR3 runs to 14 residues. V lost 1 base and J lost 6; bases outside the gene matches: 4.

This chain links TRBV5-1 with TRBJ2-5, with 8 bases identical to TRBD2. The junction had 9 bases not matched to a gene; V was cut back by 2 bases and J by 9 bases. Looked up from germline, CDR1 is SGHRS and CDR2 is YFSETQ. This CDR3 has 14 residues. The chain's CDR3 is CASSFSGRGSAQYF. The CDR3 nucleotides are TGCGCCAGCAGCTTCAGCGGGAGAGGGTCGGCCCAGTACTTC.

This clone was seen just once. V is TRBV16 and J is TRBJ1-5; weak D call: TRBD1 (6 bases). The germline CDR1 and CDR2 sequences are KGHSY and FQNENV. V lost 4 bases, J lost 1 base, and 14 bases lay in between. The CDR3 length is 16 residues. CDR3 region: CASSPGKGQSNQPQHF. DNA of the CDR3: TGTGCCAGCAGCCCGGGGAAGGGACAAAGCAATCAGCCCCAGCATTTT.

The V gene is TRBV28, the J gene TRBJ2-6, with D uncertain. V lost 2 bases, J lost 4 bases, and 9 bases lay in between. CDR3 length equals 15 residues. The germline gives CDR1 MDHEN, CDR2 SYDVKM. The CDR3 region is CASSLDPGGANVLTF. The CDR3 DNA is TGTGCCAGCAGTTTAGACCCCGGCGGGGCCAACGTCCTGACTTTC. Drawing the rest from reference TRBV28 and TRBJ2-6, the complete variable domain is DVKVTQSSRYLVKRTGEKVFLECVQDMDHENMFWYRQDPGLGLRLIYFSYDVKMKEKGDIPEGYSVSREKKERFSLILESASTNQTSMYLCASSLDPGGANVLTFGAGSRLTVL.